This TCR beta chain was observed in a study of T cell clusters in autoimmune cytopenias. Study overall: TRB sequencing had a median around 52,000 reads and approximately 2,200 distinct clonotypes per sample.

This clonotype is labeled medium-sized based on frequency. Each sample's input was around 250 ng genomic DNA, 30,000 to 45,000 genome equivalents. Germline loops: CDR1 SGHKS, CDR2 YYEKEE (reference sequence). The CDR3 is 14 residues long. TRB rearrangements were amplified by touch-down multiplex PCR with mixed TRB-A/B primers. TCRdb reprocessed the multiplex PCR reads and reports one entry per CDR3 protein, with no DNA. Here the sample table reports roughly 5,500 distinct CDR3 sequences. Separately, the same data were catalogued under a study of T cell repertoires in aging, cancer and after chemotherapy. That work contributes: Some 8.1 million TCR reads were in the whole dataset.

What was sequenced was peripheral blood. The sequence derives from a human donor in good health. The chain employs TRBV5-5 and TRBJ1-2; TCRdb picks TRBD1, but there is no DNA to check that call. CDR3: CASSSTGVGYGYTF.